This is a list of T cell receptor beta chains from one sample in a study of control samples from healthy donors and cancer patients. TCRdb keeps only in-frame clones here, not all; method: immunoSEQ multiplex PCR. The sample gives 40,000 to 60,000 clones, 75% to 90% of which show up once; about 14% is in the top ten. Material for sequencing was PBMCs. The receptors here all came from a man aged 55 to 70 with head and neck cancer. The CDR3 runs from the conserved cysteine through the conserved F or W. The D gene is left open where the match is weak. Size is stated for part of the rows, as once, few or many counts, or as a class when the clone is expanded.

DNA: TGTGCCAGCAGCCCCCCGGGACAGGGGGCTTTCCCCCCGCGAGAGACCCAGTACTTC; CDR3: CASSPPGQGAFPPRETQYF; V: TRBV28; size: -; J: TRBJ2-5; D: TRBD1
DNA: TGCAGCGTCCCCCTCGGAGGTATCTCCTACAATGAGCAGTTCTTC; CDR3: CSVPLGGISYNEQFF; V: TRBV29-1; size: -; J: TRBJ2-1; D: -
DNA: TGCGCCAGCAGCACCGGGGCACTAGCCTACACCGGGGAGCTGTTTTTT; CDR3: CASSTGALAYTGELFF; V: TRBV4-1; size: -; J: TRBJ2-2; D: -
DNA: TGTGCCAGCAGCTTAAGCCCGGGGGGGGATTATGAGCAGTTCTTC; CDR3: CASSLSPGGDYEQFF; V: TRBV7-3; size: -; J: TRBJ2-1; D: TRBD2
DNA: TGTGCCAGCAGCCAAGAACAGGGAGGAGGGGCCGGGGAGCTGTTTTTT; CDR3: CASSQEQGGGAGELFF; V: TRBV4-2; size: -; J: TRBJ2-2; D: -
DNA: TGTGCCAGCAGCTACCCCTCGGTGAGAACAGGGAGTTCTGGGGCCAACGTCCTGACTTTC; CDR3: CASSYPSVRTGSSGANVLTF; V: TRBV7-3; size: -; J: TRBJ2-6; D: -
DNA: TGTGCCAGCAGTGCAGGGGGCCTCTATGGCTACACCTTC; CDR3: CASSAGGLYGYTF; V: TRBV28; size: few; J: TRBJ1-2; D: TRBD1
DNA: TGTGCCAGCAGGGGGACAGGGGGCGCCGTGAGCGAGCAGTACTTC; CDR3: CASRGTGGAVSEQYF; V: TRBV6-5; size: -; J: TRBJ2-7; D: TRBD1
DNA: TGTGCCCTTAAGACAGCTGCTGAAGCTTTCTTT; CDR3: CALKTAAEAFF; V: TRBV28; size: -; J: TRBJ1-1; D: -
DNA: TGTGCCACCGGCCGGGACACCCTCACGAGGAATGAAAAACTGTTTTTT; CDR3: CATGRDTLTRNEKLFF; V: TRBV24-1; size: -; J: TRBJ1-4; D: -
DNA: TGTGCCAGCAGTGTGTTACCCTCTCCAGGGGAGCTGTTTTTT; CDR3: CASSVLPSPGELFF; V: TRBV2; size: -; J: TRBJ2-2; D: -
DNA: TGTGCCAGCAGCTTGTTACAGGGGGTCAGGGTAACGGACACTGAAGCTTTCTTT; CDR3: CASSLLQGVRVTDTEAFF; V: TRBV7-3; size: -; J: TRBJ1-1; D: TRBD1
DNA: TGTGCCAGCAGTTTAACGAGACCCCAGGTGCATACGCAGTATTTT; CDR3: CASSLTRPQVHTQYF; V: TRBV27; size: -; J: TRBJ2-3; D: -
DNA: TGTGCTAGTGGTCCCACGGTTGGCTACACCTTC; CDR3: CASGPTVGYTF; V: TRBV12-5; size: few; J: TRBJ1-2; D: -
DNA: TGTGCCAGCAGCGGCCGGGACAGGTCTTACAATGAGCAGTTCTTC; CDR3: CASSGRDRSYNEQFF; V: TRBV9; size: -; J: TRBJ2-1; D: TRBD1
DNA: TGTGCCAGCAGCGCGCTATTTCCCAGGCGTCCGGACTTC; CDR3: CASSALFPRRPDF; V: TRBV7-2; size: -; J: TRBJ2-5; D: -
DNA: TGTGCCAGCAGCTTACAGGGGAATCCTCAAGAGACCCAGTACTTC; CDR3: CASSLQGNPQETQYF; V: TRBV11-2; size: -; J: TRBJ2-5; D: -
DNA: TGTGCCAGCAGCGTAGGTTGGCAGATTAACACCGGGGAGCTGTTTTTT; CDR3: CASSVGWQINTGELFF; V: TRBV9; size: few; J: TRBJ2-2; D: -
DNA: TGCAGTGCTAGGAGAGACTACGAGCAGTACTTC; CDR3: CSARRDYEQYF; V: TRBV20-1; size: once; J: TRBJ2-7; D: -
DNA: TGTGCCAGCAGTTACTCGAGTTTAAAATACACTCGACGATTT; CDR3: CASSYSSLKYTRRF; V: TRBV6-5; size: -; J: TRBJ1-1; D: -
DNA: TGTGCCAGCAGCCTAGCTTTTAATGACGGCAATTCACCCCTCCACTTT; CDR3: CASSLAFNDGNSPLHF; V: TRBV7-2; size: -; J: TRBJ1-6; D: -
DNA: TGTGCCAGTAGTATAGGACTTGCTGGTACGCAGTATTTT; CDR3: CASSIGLAGTQYF; V: TRBV19; size: -; J: TRBJ2-3; D: -
DNA: TGTGCCAGCAGCACGCACACCGGGGAGCTGTTTTTT; CDR3: CASSTHTGELFF; V: TRBV11-3; size: -; J: TRBJ2-2; D: -
DNA: TGTGCCAGCAGGAACACAGGGGACTCCTATAATTCACCCCTCCACTTT; CDR3: CASRNTGDSYNSPLHF; V: TRBV25-1; size: -; J: TRBJ1-6; D: TRBD1
DNA: TGTGCCAGCAGTGACTCCCCTGGAAACACCATATATTTT; CDR3: CASSDSPGNTIYF; V: TRBV6-4; size: -; J: TRBJ1-3; D: -
DNA: TGTGCCAGCAGTATGGGACAGATCTACGAGCAGTACTTC; CDR3: CASSMGQIYEQYF; V: TRBV12-3/TRBV12-4; size: once; J: TRBJ2-7; D: TRBD1
DNA: TGCGCCAGCAGCCAAGACGGTGCGGGGTACACCGGGGAGCTGTTTTTT; CDR3: CASSQDGAGYTGELFF; V: TRBV4-1; size: -; J: TRBJ2-2; D: -
DNA: TGTGCCAGCAGCCGAAGTTGGACGAGGGAAAACATTCAGTACTTC; CDR3: CASSRSWTRENIQYF; V: TRBV6-2/TRBV6-3; size: -; J: TRBJ2-4; D: -
DNA: TGTGCCAGCAGCTCACTCCCCCTTAGCACAGATACGCAGTATTTT; CDR3: CASSSLPLSTDTQYF; V: TRBV7-2; size: -; J: TRBJ2-3; D: -
DNA: TGTGCCAGTAGTTCTCCGGGACTAGCGAATGAGCAGTTCTTC; CDR3: CASSSPGLANEQFF; V: TRBV19; size: once; J: TRBJ2-1; D: TRBD2
DNA: TGCGCCAGCAGCTTGAAGGGACAGGTTGAAGATGAGCAGTTCTTC; CDR3: CASSLKGQVEDEQFF; V: TRBV5-1; size: -; J: TRBJ2-1; D: TRBD1
DNA: TGTGCCAGCCGGTTAAGGGAACAGGGAAGCACAGATACGCAGTATTTT; CDR3: CASRLREQGSTDTQYF; V: TRBV27; size: -; J: TRBJ2-3; D: -
DNA: TGTGCCAGTCAGCAGGGAACTTTTCAGCCCCAGCATTTT; CDR3: CASQQGTFQPQHF; V: TRBV6-5; size: -; J: TRBJ1-5; D: -
DNA: TGTGCCAGCAGCCAAGATTCAGGCAGGCCACCCAGCTCCTACAATGAGCAGTTCTTC; CDR3: CASSQDSGRPPSSYNEQFF; V: TRBV4-2; size: once; J: TRBJ2-1; D: -
DNA: TGTGCCAGCAGCGACCGACTAGCGGGAGGGCAAGAGACCCAGTACTTC; CDR3: CASSDRLAGGQETQYF; V: TRBV9; size: -; J: TRBJ2-5; D: TRBD2
DNA: TGTGCCAGCAGTTCCGGCCAGGGCATCGGCGGCTACACCTTC; CDR3: CASSSGQGIGGYTF; V: TRBV28; size: -; J: TRBJ1-2; D: -
DNA: TGTGCCAGCAGCTCGCGGGCGACTAACTATGGCTACACCTTC; CDR3: CASSSRATNYGYTF; V: TRBV7-2; size: once; J: TRBJ1-2; D: -
DNA: TGTGCCAGCAGCCCACCACCCCGTCCTAGCTCCTACAATGAGCAGTTCTTC; CDR3: CASSPPPRPSSYNEQFF; V: TRBV3-1/TRBV3-2; size: -; J: TRBJ2-1; D: -
DNA: TGTGCCAGCAGCTTAGACTTCCGAAAGAGCAGCGGGGGGCACCGTAGGGAGCAGTTCTTC; CDR3: CASSLDFRKSSGGHRREQFF; V: TRBV7-6; size: -; J: TRBJ2-1; D: TRBD2
DNA: TGTGCCAGCAGTTCCGACCCCGGCTATTCCCATGAGCAGTTCTTC; CDR3: CASSSDPGYSHEQFF; V: TRBV27; size: -; J: TRBJ2-1; D: -
DNA: TGTGCCAGTAGTAACCCGGGTGGAGATTTTCGTAGCGGGGGCCCAGATACGCAGTATTTT; CDR3: CASSNPGGDFRSGGPDTQYF; V: TRBV19; size: -; J: TRBJ2-3; D: TRBD2